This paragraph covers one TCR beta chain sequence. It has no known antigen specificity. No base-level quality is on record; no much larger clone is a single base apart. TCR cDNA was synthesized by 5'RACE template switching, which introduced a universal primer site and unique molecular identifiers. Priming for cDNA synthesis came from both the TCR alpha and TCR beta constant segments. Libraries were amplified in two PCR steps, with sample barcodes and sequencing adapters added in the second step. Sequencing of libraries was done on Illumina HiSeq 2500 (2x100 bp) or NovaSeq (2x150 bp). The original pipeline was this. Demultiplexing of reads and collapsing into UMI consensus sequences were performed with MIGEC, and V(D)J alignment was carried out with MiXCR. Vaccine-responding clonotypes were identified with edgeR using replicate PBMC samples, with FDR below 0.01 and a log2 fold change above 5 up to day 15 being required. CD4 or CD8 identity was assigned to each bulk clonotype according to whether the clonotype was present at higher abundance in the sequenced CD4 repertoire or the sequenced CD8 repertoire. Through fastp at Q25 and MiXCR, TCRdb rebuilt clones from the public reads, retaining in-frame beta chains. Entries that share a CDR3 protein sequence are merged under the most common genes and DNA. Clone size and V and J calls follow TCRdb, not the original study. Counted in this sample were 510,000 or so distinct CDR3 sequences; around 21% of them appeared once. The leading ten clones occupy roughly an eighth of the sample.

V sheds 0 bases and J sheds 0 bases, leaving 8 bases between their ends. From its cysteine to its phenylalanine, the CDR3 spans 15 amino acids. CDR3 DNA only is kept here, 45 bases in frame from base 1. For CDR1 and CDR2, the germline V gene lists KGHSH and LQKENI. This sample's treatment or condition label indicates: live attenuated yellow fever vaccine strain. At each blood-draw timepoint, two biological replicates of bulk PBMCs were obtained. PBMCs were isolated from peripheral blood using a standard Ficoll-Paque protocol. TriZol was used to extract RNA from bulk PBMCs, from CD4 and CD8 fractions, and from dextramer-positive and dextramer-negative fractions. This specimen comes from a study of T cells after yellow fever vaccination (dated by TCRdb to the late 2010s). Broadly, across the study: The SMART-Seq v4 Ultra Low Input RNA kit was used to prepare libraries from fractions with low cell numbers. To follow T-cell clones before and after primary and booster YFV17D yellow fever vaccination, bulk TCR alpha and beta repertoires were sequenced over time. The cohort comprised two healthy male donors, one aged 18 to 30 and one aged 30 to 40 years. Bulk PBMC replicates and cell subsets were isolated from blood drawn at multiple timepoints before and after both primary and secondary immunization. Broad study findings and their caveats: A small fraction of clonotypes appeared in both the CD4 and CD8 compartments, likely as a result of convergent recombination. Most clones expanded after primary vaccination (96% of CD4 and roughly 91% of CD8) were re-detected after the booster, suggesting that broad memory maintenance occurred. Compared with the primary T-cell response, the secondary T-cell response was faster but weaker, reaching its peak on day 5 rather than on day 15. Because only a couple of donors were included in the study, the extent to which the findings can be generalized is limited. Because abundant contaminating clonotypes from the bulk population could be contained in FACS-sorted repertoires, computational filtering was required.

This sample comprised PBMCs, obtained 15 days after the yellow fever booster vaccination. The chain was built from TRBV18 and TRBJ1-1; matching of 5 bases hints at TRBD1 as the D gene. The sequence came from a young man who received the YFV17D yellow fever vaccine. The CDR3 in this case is CASSPPNRMNTEAFF. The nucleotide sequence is TGTGCCAGCTCACCACCTAACAGGATGAACACTGAAGCTTTCTTT. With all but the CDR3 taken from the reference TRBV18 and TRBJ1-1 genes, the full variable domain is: NAGVMQNPRHLVRRRGQEARLRCSPMKGHSHVYWYRQLPEEGLKFMVYLQKENIIDESGMPKERFSAEFPKEGPSILRIQQVVRGDSAAYFCASSPPNRMNTEAFFGQGTRLTVV.